The 20 T cell receptor beta chains below were found in one sample sequenced in a study of shared clonotypes between healthy human individuals. Sequencing was performed with immunoSEQ multiplex PCR; in TCRdb, only in-frame clones are kept and a portion is missing. The table records a few hundred thousand clones, around 79% of them present only once. The sample was memory CD4+ T cells sorted from blood. Subset reported: CD45RA-negative fraction. These receptors were taken from a man aged 25 to 40 in good health.

The chain combines TRBV4-3 with TRBJ1-4; possibly TRBD1 for D (6 bases). Trimming shortened V by 4 bases and J by 4 bases, and 10 bases separated the two germline ends. This CDR3 contains 14 residues. Per the germline V gene, CDR1 is LGHNA and CDR2 is YSLEER. The CDR3 spells CASSPGGLNEKLFF. The CDR3 DNA reads as TGCGCCAGCAGCCCGGGGGGGCTTAATGAAAAACTGTTTTTT.

The rearrangement uses TRBV7-2 and TRBJ2-3; tentative D call: TRBD2 (5 bases). The length of the CDR3 is 15 residues. Trimming left V 0 bases short and J 0 bases short, with 7 bases between. From germline, CDR1 is SGHTA and CDR2 FQGNSA. The CDR3 here is CASSLAGASTDTQYF. The CDR3 DNA reads as TGTGCCAGCAGCTTAGCGGGAGCGAGCACAGATACGCAGTATTTT.

The sample holds a few counts of this clone. The chain carries TRBV18 and TRBJ2-2; 7 nucleotides agree with TRBD2. This CDR3 comprises 14 residues. Germline CDR1 KGHSH, CDR2 LQKENI. With V trimmed by 6 bases and J by 7 bases, 8 bases remained unmatched. DNA for the CDR3: TGTGCCAGCTCCAACGGCGGACTAGTCGGGGAGCTGTTTTTT. This sequence encodes CASSNGGLVGELFF.

The chain has TRBV18 and TRBJ2-7, with D perhaps matching TRBD2 (5 bases). V gave up 3 bases and J gave up 2 bases, with 5 bases separating them. The CDR3 covers 12 residues. Germline V gives CDR1 KGHSH, CDR2 LQKENI. For the CDR3, the DNA is TGTGCCAGCTCACCGGAGGCCTACGAGCAGTACTTC. Its protein product is CASSPEAYEQYF.

The chain recombines TRBV10-2 with TRBJ2-3; 8 bases map to TRBD1. CDR1 is WSHSY and CDR2 is SAAADI in the germline V gene. J gave up 4 bases and V 4 bases, and 7 bases lay outside the gene matches. This CDR3 region has 15 residues. CDR3 sequence: CASSADRVVADTQYF. CDR3 nucleotide sequence: TGCGCCAGCAGTGCGGACAGGGTGGTCGCAGATACGCAGTATTTT.

The chain is built from TRBV7-2 and TRBJ2-1; 7 bases fit TRBD2. V trimming: 1 base; J trimming: 3 bases; junction bases outside the gene matches: 3. CDR3 length equals 15 residues. The germline CDR1 and CDR2 sequences are SGHTA and FQGNSA. The CDR3 nucleotides read TGTGCCAGCAGCTTAGTATGGGACTACTACAATGAGCAGTTCTTC. Translation: CASSLVWDYYNEQFF.

Points on this clone: Other nucleotide sequences in the sample specify the same CDR3. The CDR3 coding sequence is TGTGCCAGCAGCTTAGTTCGCTCCGGGGAGCTGTTTTTT. Translation: CASSLVRSGELFF. The gene calls are TRBV11-2 and TRBJ2-2; D not certain. Per germline, CDR1 SGHAT and CDR2 FQNNGV. The CDR3 is made up of 13 amino acids. V gave up 1 base and J gave up 6 bases, with 6 bases separating them.

This clone has just a few counts. The chain links TRBV5-6 to TRBJ1-1; the D is unclear. The germline V and J ends were trimmed by 4 bases and 4 bases, with 11 bases remaining between them. The germline V gene has CDR1 SGHDT and CDR2 YYEEEE. The CDR3 loop spans 13 amino acids. The CDR3 loop reads CASSTAPGTEAFF. DNA for the CDR3: TGTGCCAGCAGCACCGCCCCGGGCACTGAAGCTTTCTTT. Full variable domain (remainder filled in from reference TRBV5-6 and TRBJ1-1): DAGVTQSPTHLIKTRGQQVTLRCSPKSGHDTVSWYQQALGQGPQFIFQYYEEEERQRGNFPDRFSGHQFPNYSSELNVNALLLGDSALYLCASSTAPGTEAFFGQGTRLTVV.

The chain employs TRBV14 and TRBJ2-7; D gene unclear. This CDR3 has 13 residues. V shed 4 bases and J shed 5 bases, with 12 bases lying between them. Germline lookup yields CDR1 SGHDN and CDR2 FVKESK. Here the CDR3 reads CASSPRSLDEQYF. The CDR3 nucleotides are TGTGCCAGCAGCCCTAGATCCCTGGACGAGCAGTACTTC.

The rearrangement links TRBV5-1 to TRBJ2-7; no firm D call. The germline gives CDR1 SGHRS, CDR2 YFSETQ. V lost 3 bases to trimming and J lost 4 bases, with 5 bases between them. The CDR3 runs to 11 residues. The CDR3 DNA sequence: TGCGCCAGCAGCTCGACTTACGAGCAGTACTTC. Its protein is CASSSTYEQYF.

The chain employs TRBV5-1 and TRBJ1-1; D is unclear. Trimming took off 3 bases at V and 5 bases at J, with 17 bases between the two ends. The CDR3 spans 15 residues. The germline CDR1 and CDR2 sequences are SGHRS and YFSETQ. The CDR3 spells CASSSSWGGRTEAFF. DNA of the CDR3: TGCGCCAGCAGCTCCTCTTGGGGAGGGAGGACTGAAGCTTTCTTT.

J is TRBJ2-3 and V is TRBV5-4; possibly TRBD1 for D (6 bases). Between the trimmed V and J ends, which lost 3 bases and 6 bases, there was a span of 14 bases. The CDR3 sequence is 14 residues long. The V gene's germline CDR1 is SGHNT and CDR2 YYREEE (reference sequence). The CDR3 coding sequence is TGTGCCAGCAGCTGGGACCCTCAGGGGGATACGCAGTATTTT. Translation gives CASSWDPQGDTQYF.

This clone occurred many times. The V gene is TRBV2, the J gene TRBJ1-2; tentative D call: TRBD1 (5 bases). V was shortened by 8 bases and J by 5 bases, with 15 bases between the two germline ends. The CDR3 totals 13 residues. The germline CDR1 and CDR2 sequences are SNHLY and FYNNEI. CDR3 protein: CASLGEAIYGYTF. CDR3 coding DNA: TGTGCCAGCCTGGGGGAGGCGATATATGGCTACACCTTC.

The gene calls are TRBV5-4 and TRBJ1-1; weak D call: TRBD1 (5 bases). This CDR3 region has 14 residues. Per the germline V gene, CDR1 is SGHNT and CDR2 is YYREEE (reference sequence). V lost 1 base to trimming and J lost 0 bases, with 7 bases between them. The CDR3 spells CASSLKGMNTEAFF. CDR3 sequence (DNA): TGTGCCAGCAGCTTGAAGGGGATGAACACTGAAGCTTTCTTT.

The chain combines TRBV29-1 with TRBJ2-1; D tentatively fits TRBD1 or TRBD2 (7 bases each). The CDR3 sequence is 14 residues long. Trimming stripped 7 bases from V and 0 bases from J, with 13 bases between. Germline CDR1 and CDR2: SQVTM and ANQGSEA. Written as DNA, the CDR3 is TGCAGCGACAGGGGCGGGAGCTCCTACAATGAGCAGTTCTTC. It yields the protein CSDRGGSSYNEQFF.

The V call is TRBV10-3, the J call TRBJ1-2; D remains unclear. Per the germline V gene, CDR1 is ENHRY and CDR2 is SYGVKD. V was pared by 6 bases and J by 6 bases, with 17 bases between. This CDR3 is built from 14 residues. The CDR3 here is CAISIIGRPDGYTF. The CDR3 coding sequence is TGTGCCATCAGCATAATCGGGCGTCCCGATGGCTACACCTTC.

The chain is built from TRBV5-1 and TRBJ2-7; the match to TRBD1 covers 7 bases. The length of the CDR3 is 15 residues. Germline loops: CDR1 SGHRS, CDR2 YFSETQ. Trimming took 2 bases from V and 3 from J; bases not matched to a gene: 8. In nucleotides, the CDR3 is TGCGCCAGCAGCTTAGTCGGGACAGAAGTCTACGAGCAGTACTTC. This sequence encodes CASSLVGTEVYEQYF.

This chain links TRBV19 with TRBJ2-5; possibly TRBD1 for D (5 bases). Trimming pared 5 bases from V and 9 bases from J, leaving 16 bases between. CDR1 is LNHDA and CDR2 is SQIVND in the germline V gene (reference sequence). The CDR3 consists of 13 residues. The CDR3 bases are TGTGCCAGTAGTCAAGACAGAACGGTGGCCCAGTACTTC. This sequence encodes CASSQDRTVAQYF.

The chain recombines TRBV7-3 with TRBJ2-6; TRBD1 or TRBD2 may be the D gene (6 bases each). CDR1 SGHTA and CDR2 FQGTGA come from the germline V gene. Trimming pared 1 base from V and 3 bases from J, leaving 13 bases between. The length of the CDR3 is 17 residues. The CDR3 loop reads CASSLNTGAFGANVLTF. The DNA of the CDR3 is TGTGCCAGCAGCTTAAATACGGGGGCGTTTGGGGCCAACGTCCTGACTTTC.

This clone was observed a single time. This rearrangement joins TRBV5-1 to TRBJ2-7; TRBD2 matches at 14 bases. The CDR3 sequence is 15 residues long. V shed 4 bases and J 2 bases; nucleotides not matched to a gene: 2. CDR1 and CDR2 (germline): SGHRS, YFSETQ. DNA of the CDR3: TGCGCCAGCAGCCTGGGACTAGCGGGAGCCTACGAGCAGTACTTC. Translating gives CASSLGLAGAYEQYF.